Each of the 30 T cell receptor beta chains below was sequenced from the same sample in a study of OX40 agonist ivuxolimab in advanced cancers. The data were produced by immunoSEQ multiplex PCR, yet TCRdb's version contains in-frame clones alone and is incomplete. The table lists about 50,000 clones, around nine tenths of them singletons. The sample in question was CD4+ or CD8+ T cells sorted from blood, obtained in a trial of the OX40 agonist ivuxolimab. Receptors were obtained from an adult with an advanced solid tumor such as melanoma, head and neck, liver or kidney cancer.

The rearrangement links TRBV10-1 to TRBJ1-1, with D unresolved. The CDR3 has 15 amino acids. Trimming removed 0 bases from V and 2 bases from J, with 10 bases in between. Germline V lookup: CDR1 WNHNN, CDR2 SYGVQD (reference sequence). The CDR3 DNA reads as TGCGCCAGCAGTGAGTCGATCTGGACCAACACTGAAGCTTTCTTT. This codes for CASSESIWTNTEAFF.

The chain uses TRBV4-1 and TRBJ2-2; D is uncertain. V was trimmed by 0 bases and J by 4 bases, leaving 9 bases between them. The CDR3 spans 15 residues. Looked up from germline, CDR1 is MGHRA and CDR2 is YSYEKL. This chain's CDR3 is CASSQDSKLTGELFF. CDR3 DNA: TGCGCCAGCAGCCAAGATTCGAAGCTCACCGGGGAGCTGTTTTTT.

The chain is built from TRBV27 and TRBJ2-3; TRBD2 matches at 13 bases. After removal of 4 bases from V and 6 bases from J, the junction contained 7 bases not matched to a gene. This CDR3 has 16 amino acids. The germline CDR1 and CDR2 sequences are MNHEY and SMNVEV (reference sequence). The CDR3 nucleotides read TGTGCCAGCAGTTCGGGACTAGCGGGGCCCCTGGATACGCAGTATTTT. It encodes CASSSGLAGPLDTQYF.

The chain couples TRBV18 to TRBJ1-5; 7 bases are shared with TRBD1. The CDR3 length is 14 residues. The ends lost 4 bases at V and 3 bases at J; junction bases unmatched: 3. The germline V gene encodes CDR1 KGHSH and CDR2 LQKENI. The CDR3: CASSRGQTNQPQHF. In nucleotides, the CDR3 is TGTGCCAGCTCACGGGGACAGACCAATCAGCCCCAGCATTTT.

The chain has TRBV12-2 and TRBJ2-7. TRBV12-2 is a listed pseudogene. The CDR3 length is 14 residues. The CDR3 reads CASRHGRAGSEQYF. DNA of the CDR3: TGTGCAAGTCGCCATGGACGGGCCGGCAGCGAGCAGTACTTC.

This chain links TRBV2 with TRBJ2-5, with D unresolved. V lost 7 bases and J lost 5, with 11 bases in between. Per germline, CDR1 SNHLY and CDR2 FYNNEI. The CDR3 is 12 residues long. The CDR3: CASKAERETQYF. In DNA, the CDR3 is TGTGCCAGCAAGGCGGAGAGGGAGACCCAGTACTTC.

The V gene is TRBV6-5, the J gene TRBJ1-5; D not resolved. The ends were cut back, 5 bases at V and 2 bases at J, with 4 bases in the middle. This CDR3 region has 12 residues. Germline CDR1 is MNHEY and CDR2 is SVGAGI. The CDR3 DNA is TGTGCCAGCAGTGAAGGCAATCAGCCCCAGCATTTT. Amino acids: CASSEGNQPQHF.

J is TRBJ2-2 and V is TRBV10-1, with TRBD2 matching 9 bases. The V segment lost 2 bases and the J segment 7 bases; nucleotides outside the gene matches: 11. CDR1 is WNHNN and CDR2 is SYGVQD in the germline V gene (reference sequence). This CDR3 comprises 17 residues. CDR3 amino acids: CASSEMTASGTVGELFF. Written as DNA, the CDR3 is TGCGCCAGCAGTGAGATGACGGCTAGCGGGACCGTCGGGGAGCTGTTTTTT.

The rearrangement uses TRBV7-3 and TRBJ1-6; D uncertain. Germline V gene lookup returns CDR1 SGHTA and CDR2 FQGTGA. The ends were cut back, 4 bases at V and 6 bases at J, with 10 bases in the middle. This CDR3 spans 14 amino acids. The CDR3 protein is CASSSAGVNSPLHF. CDR3 DNA: TGTGCCAGCAGCTCAGCGGGTGTTAATTCACCCCTCCACTTT.

The chain carries TRBV15 and TRBJ1-1; D is ambiguous. V dropped 0 bases and J dropped 4 bases, with 9 bases sitting between them. Germline loops: CDR1 LNHNV, CDR2 YYDKDF (reference sequence). The CDR3 is 14 amino acids. This chain's CDR3 is CATSRDQGITEAFF. The DNA of the CDR3 is TGTGCCACCAGCAGAGATCAAGGGATCACTGAAGCTTTCTTT.

This clone was seen once. The rearrangement uses TRBV11-3 and TRBJ2-1; 8 bases match TRBD1. Per germline, CDR1 SGHNT and CDR2 YENEEA. The CDR3 spans 12 residues. The V gene end was trimmed by 4 bases and the J gene end by 9 bases; junction bases not matched to a gene: 2. The CDR3: CASSYTGGEQFF. The CDR3 coding sequence is TGTGCCAGCAGCTACACAGGGGGTGAGCAGTTCTTC.

The chain carries TRBV5-6 and TRBJ2-7, with D perhaps TRBD1 (6 bases). The germline V and J ends were trimmed by 0 bases and 0 bases, with 16 bases remaining between them. The CDR3 extends over 17 amino acids. CDR1 is SGHDT and CDR2 is YYEEEE in the germline V gene. The CDR3 DNA sequence: TGTGCCAGCAGCTTGGTTGCCCGGGCAGGGGCCTCCTACGAGCAGTACTTC. It is translated as CASSLVARAGASYEQYF. Complete variable domain (other parts from reference TRBV5-6 and TRBJ2-7): DAGVTQSPTHLIKTRGQQVTLRCSPKSGHDTVSWYQQALGQGPQFIFQYYEEEERQRGNFPDRFSGHQFPNYSSELNVNALLLGDSALYLCASSLVARAGASYEQYFGPGTRLTVT.

The rearrangement links TRBV13 to TRBJ2-1; no definite D call. The germline V gene encodes CDR1 PRHDT and CDR2 FYEKMQ (reference sequence). CDR3 size: 14 residues. The V gene lost 4 bases and the J gene lost 6 bases, with 13 bases spanning the gap. CDR3 nucleotides: TGTGCCAGCAGCTCAGGTCCCGGCCGCAATGAGCAGTTCTTC. Translated, it gives CASSSGPGRNEQFF.

This clone occurred a few times. The chain couples TRBV6-1 to TRBJ1-2, with 7 bases matching TRBD1. This CDR3 comprises 15 residues. The germline CDR1 and CDR2 sequences are MNHNS and SASEGT. V lost 4 bases, J lost 1 base, and 6 bases stayed unmatched. CDR3 protein: CASSGVQGINYGYTF. The CDR3 nucleotides read TGTGCCAGCAGTGGGGTACAGGGGATTAACTATGGCTACACCTTC.

This sequence joins TRBV5-6 and TRBJ2-7, with D uncertain. CDR3 length equals 13 residues. Between the trimmed V and J ends, which lost 2 bases and 1 base, there was a span of 7 bases. Per germline, CDR1 SGHDT and CDR2 YYEEEE. CDR3 bases: TGTGCCAGCAGCTTAATCTCTTCCTACGAGCAGTACTTC. Encoded protein: CASSLISSYEQYF.

This chain connects TRBV5-6 to TRBJ2-3; 7 nucleotides line up with TRBD1. There are 14 residues in the CDR3. The junction had 5 bases not matched to a gene; V was cut back by 1 base and J by 6 bases. Germline CDR1 SGHDT, CDR2 YYEEEE. This CDR3 reads CASSLFQGVDTQYF. The CDR3 DNA reads as TGTGCCAGCAGCTTGTTTCAGGGGGTGGATACGCAGTATTTT.

The chain joins TRBV18 to TRBJ1-2; 9 bases agree with TRBD1. Germline values: CDR1 KGHSH, CDR2 LQKENI. Germline trimming cut 4 bases from V and 4 bases from J; bases unmatched to any gene: 4. The CDR3 is 14 amino acids. This CDR3 reads CASSRDRAGYGYTF. For the CDR3, the DNA is TGTGCCAGCTCACGGGACAGGGCGGGCTATGGCTACACCTTC.

V and J are TRBV30 and TRBJ1-5; a possible D gene is TRBD1 (5 bases). The V gene's germline CDR1 is GTSNPN and CDR2 SVGIG (reference sequence). V was pared by 3 bases and J by 0 bases, with 12 bases between. This CDR3 has 15 amino acids. The CDR3 sequence is CAWSPGPSSNQPQHF. CDR3 coding DNA: TGTGCCTGGAGCCCGGGGCCAAGTAGCAATCAGCCCCAGCATTTT.

As to this clone: A junction boundary mismatches the germline segment, possibly from a read error. The chain links TRBV6-1 to TRBJ1-1; perhaps TRBD1 as D (5 bases). The CDR3 contains 13 residues. Germline CDR1 and CDR2: MNHNS and SASEGT. The CDR3 coding sequence is TGTGCCAGCAGTGAAAGGGGAAACAATGAAGCTTTCTTT. Amino acids: CASSERGNNEAFF.

This chain links TRBV29-1 with TRBJ2-1; tentative D call: TRBD2 (6 bases). There are 13 residues in the CDR3. The V and J ends lost 4 bases and 6 bases respectively, with 13 bases between them. Germline values: CDR1 SQVTM, CDR2 ANQGSEA. CDR3 sequence (DNA): TGCAGCGTTGCGAGGCGGGGAGCCAATGAGCAGTTCTTC. As protein: CSVARRGANEQFF.

The chain links TRBV6-5 to TRBJ2-5; 8 positions agree with TRBD1. Germline CDR1 MNHEY, CDR2 SVGAGI. V was clipped by 2 bases and J by 5 bases; unmatched bases: 7. The CDR3 is made up of 15 amino acids. The CDR3 loop reads CASSYETGVGETQYF. For the CDR3, the DNA is TGTGCCAGCAGTTACGAGACAGGGGTAGGGGAGACCCAGTACTTC.

This chain joins TRBV30 and TRBJ1-5, with 9 nucleotides matching TRBD1. The CDR3 loop spans 15 amino acids. The trim removed 1 base at V and 2 bases at J, leaving 3 bases unmatched. Germline values: CDR1 GTSNPN, CDR2 SVGIG (reference sequence). This CDR3 is CAWSGGQGGNQPQHF. Written as DNA, the CDR3 is TGTGCCTGGAGTGGGGGACAGGGAGGCAATCAGCCCCAGCATTTT. Full variable domain (missing parts from reference TRBV30 and TRBJ1-5): SQTIHQWPATLVQPVGSPLSLECTVEGTSNPNLYWYRQAAGRGLQLLFYSVGIGQISSEVPQNLSASRPQDRQFILSSKKLLLSDSGFYLCAWSGGQGGNQPQHFGDGTRLSIL.

Turning to this clone: At the DNA level, this CDR3 is encoded by other sequences in the same sample as well. The chain has TRBV11-2 and TRBJ1-2; D is perhaps TRBD1 (6 bases). The CDR3 sequence is 13 residues long. V lost 5 bases and J lost 2, with 9 bases in between. The germline V gene encodes CDR1 SGHAT and CDR2 FQNNGV. The CDR3 spells CASSVDRNYGYTF. CDR3 coding DNA: TGTGCCAGCAGCGTTGACAGGAACTATGGCTACACCTTC.

This rearrangement joins TRBV6-5 to TRBJ1-2, with TRBD1 as a possible D gene (6 bases). Germline values: CDR1 MNHEY, CDR2 SVGAGI. This CDR3 contains 15 residues. Trimming shortened V by 4 bases and J by 3 bases, and 15 bases separated the two germline ends. Written as DNA, the CDR3 is TGTGCCAGCAGTTTCCACAGGGTAACTCACTATGGCTACACCTTC. Translation gives CASSFHRVTHYGYTF.

The rearrangement joins TRBV6-1 to TRBJ2-3; a possible D gene is TRBD1 (6 bases). The CDR3 contains 17 residues. Germline V lookup: CDR1 MNHNS, CDR2 SASEGT. V lost 3 bases and J 0 bases, leaving 16 bases between the germline ends. The CDR3 nucleotides read TGTGCCAGCAGTGATAATTTACAGGGACCTAGCACAGATACGCAGTATTTT. Translation gives CASSDNLQGPSTDTQYF.

CDR3 nucleotides: TGTGCCATCAGCCCTGGTTACAATGAGCAGTTCTTC. This encodes CAISPGYNEQFF. The chain combines TRBV10-3 with TRBJ2-1; D is unclear. The CDR3 is made up of 12 amino acids. The V gene's germline CDR1 is ENHRY and CDR2 SYGVKD. V was trimmed by 6 bases and J by 4 bases, leaving 7 bases between them.

This clone was observed once. The V and J genes are TRBV7-2 and TRBJ1-6; D remains ambiguous. The V gene's germline CDR1 is SGHTA and CDR2 FQGNSA. V was cut by 4 bases and J by 0 bases, with 10 bases left in between. CDR3 length: 16 amino acids. The CDR3 loop reads CASSSGISSYNSPLHF. In DNA form, the CDR3 reads TGTGCCAGCAGCTCCGGGATAAGCTCCTATAATTCACCCCTCCACTTT.

The V gene is TRBV7-3, the J gene TRBJ1-1, with D uncertain. With 1 base removed from V and 12 bases from J, the gap between germline ends came to 9 bases. The CDR3 runs 11 residues. Germline V gene data show CDR1 as SGHTA and CDR2 as FQGTGA. CDR3 DNA: TGTGCCAGCAGCTTAAATGGGCCGACTTTCTTT. The encoded protein is CASSLNGPTFF.

The chain recombines TRBV5-1 with TRBJ1-4; 8 nucleotides match TRBD1. Germline-derived CDR1 and CDR2 are SGHRS and YFSETQ. With 0 bases clipped from V and 8 bases from J, the junction kept 0 bases outside the gene matches. CDR3 length equals 13 residues. DNA for the CDR3: TGCGCCAGCAGCTTGGGACAGGGGGAAAAACTGTTTTTT. As protein: CASSLGQGEKLFF.

This chain uses TRBV13 with TRBJ2-1; D remains unclear. From germline, CDR1 is PRHDT and CDR2 FYEKMQ (reference sequence). Trimming took off 0 bases at V and 7 bases at J, with 10 bases between the two ends. The CDR3 is made up of 14 amino acids. The CDR3: CASSLGRLGNEQFF. The CDR3 bases are TGTGCCAGCAGCTTAGGGCGGCTGGGGAATGAGCAGTTCTTC.